Described below is a single T cell receptor (beta chain) sequence and its context. This record comes from a study of blood T cell repertoires in COVID-19. Across the study: The origin of the acute and convalescent COVID-19 samples was the United States, Italy and Spain. From T cells, B-cell-depleted T cells, or PBMCs came the material, which was cDNA or gDNA.

As handled by the study authors: Reference gene primer amplification in the assay estimated nucleated cell counts. Sequenced by immunoSEQ multiplex PCR; TCRdb stores in-frame clones only, minus some. The DNA gave D and trimming, while V, J and clone size come from that table. Among 250,000 or so clones listed, 88% were seen once. Germline V gene data show CDR1 as MNHEY and CDR2 as SVGEGT. Losses at the gene ends were 5 bases for V and 0 bases for J; bases not matched to a gene: 8. The CDR3 covers 16 residues. Sequencing was done on a sample of peripheral blood. The chain is built from TRBV6-2 or TRBV6-3 and TRBJ1-1, with 8 bases lining up with TRBD1. This clonotype was sampled from a woman aged 55-70 years with acute or convalescent COVID-19. In nucleotides, the CDR3 is TGTGCCAGCAGTGTCGACAGGGGAACGATGAACACTGAAGCTTTCTTT. It encodes CASSVDRGTMNTEAFF.